These T cell receptor beta chains were read from a single sample in a study of CD8 T cells in ankylosing spondylitis. One entry per CDR3 protein results from TCRdb running MiXCR on the 5' RACE reads. This table holds 450,000 or so distinct CDR3 sequences, about 25% found once. Sequencing was carried out using blood, either unsorted or a sorted T cell fraction (not recorded which). The source of these receptors is a male donor with ankylosing spondylitis. CDR3s include the opening cysteine and the closing phenylalanine or tryptophan. Fields, in order: J gene, D gene, clone size, V gene, CDR3 protein, CDR3 DNA. D genes are given only for firm matches. Clone size is given for some rows only: seen once, a few or many times, or a class if the clone is expanded.

j_call: TRBJ1-2; d_call: -; clone_size: few; v_call: TRBV5-1; cdr3_aa: CASSLGGADNYGYTF; cdr3_nt: TGCGCCAGCAGCTTGGGGGGCGCTGACAACTATGGCTACACCTTC
j_call: TRBJ2-3; d_call: -; clone_size: -; v_call: TRBV5-6; cdr3_aa: CASSLWEGTDTQYF; cdr3_nt: TGTGCCAGCAGCTTATGGGAGGGCACAGATACGCAGTATTTT
j_call: TRBJ1-6; d_call: -; clone_size: -; v_call: TRBV12-3/TRBV12-4; cdr3_aa: CASSLLDRSPLHF; cdr3_nt: TGTGCCAGCAGTTTGTTGGACCGTTCACCCCTCCACTTT
j_call: TRBJ2-7; d_call: TRBD1; clone_size: -; v_call: TRBV27; cdr3_aa: CASSWNRDRASYEQYF; cdr3_nt: TGTGCCAGCAGTTGGAACCGGGACAGGGCCTCCTACGAGCAGTACTTC
j_call: TRBJ2-3; d_call: -; clone_size: -; v_call: TRBV7-9; cdr3_aa: CASTELGTDTQYF; cdr3_nt: TGTGCCAGCACCGAGCTTGGCACAGATACGCAGTATTTT
j_call: TRBJ2-5; d_call: TRBD2; clone_size: few; v_call: TRBV10-3; cdr3_aa: CAISALAGEGETQYF; cdr3_nt: TGTGCCATCTCAGCGCTAGCGGGAGAGGGTGAGACCCAGTACTTC
j_call: TRBJ2-3; d_call: TRBD2; clone_size: few; v_call: TRBV11-3; cdr3_aa: CASSASAGGADTQYF; cdr3_nt: TGTGCCAGCAGCGCATCGGCGGGAGGTGCAGATACGCAGTATTTT
j_call: TRBJ2-2; d_call: -; clone_size: few; v_call: TRBV7-9; cdr3_aa: CASSPRTDTGELFF; cdr3_nt: TGTGCCAGCAGCCCCCGGACCGACACCGGGGAGCTGTTTTTT
j_call: TRBJ2-3; d_call: TRBD2; clone_size: -; v_call: TRBV4-2; cdr3_aa: CASSQSSGNFDTQYF; cdr3_nt: TGTGCCAGCAGCCAAAGTAGCGGGAATTTTGATACGCAGTATTTT
j_call: TRBJ2-3; d_call: TRBD2; clone_size: -; v_call: TRBV10-1; cdr3_aa: CASSELASGGTDTQYF; cdr3_nt: TGCGCCAGCAGTGAGCTGGCTAGCGGGGGCACAGATACGCAGTATTTT
j_call: TRBJ1-4; d_call: TRBD1; clone_size: few; v_call: TRBV6-5; cdr3_aa: CASSYQKDRGWEKLFF; cdr3_nt: TGTGCCAGCAGTTATCAAAAGGACAGGGGTTGGGAAAAACTGTTTTTT
j_call: TRBJ1-1; d_call: -; clone_size: -; v_call: TRBV20-1; cdr3_aa: CSVQDRPNTEAFF; cdr3_nt: TGCAGTGTCCAGGACAGACCGAACACTGAAGCTTTCTTT
j_call: TRBJ1-1; d_call: TRBD1; clone_size: few; v_call: TRBV29-1; cdr3_aa: CSFWTGNTEAFF; cdr3_nt: TGCAGCTTCTGGACAGGCAACACTGAAGCTTTCTTT
j_call: TRBJ2-2; d_call: TRBD2; clone_size: few; v_call: TRBV5-1; cdr3_aa: CASSFGGSGTTGELFF; cdr3_nt: TGCGCCAGCAGCTTTGGCGGGAGCGGGACCACCGGGGAGCTGTTTTTT
j_call: TRBJ2-7; d_call: -; clone_size: -; v_call: TRBV6-1; cdr3_aa: CASISTGWPYEQYF; cdr3_nt: TGTGCCAGCATCTCTACAGGGTGGCCCTACGAGCAGTACTTC
j_call: TRBJ2-3; d_call: -; clone_size: -; v_call: TRBV11-2; cdr3_aa: CASSHTRGRWTDTQYF; cdr3_nt: TGTGCCAGCAGCCACACCAGGGGCCGTTGGACAGATACGCAGTATTTT
j_call: TRBJ1-1; d_call: -; clone_size: few; v_call: TRBV12-3/TRBV12-4; cdr3_aa: CASRPAGGGFMNTEAFF; cdr3_nt: TGTGCCAGCAGGCCAGCGGGGGGTGGGTTCATGAACACTGAAGCTTTCTTT